Here is one T cell receptor beta chain with its context. Its antigen is still unknown. The sample comes from a study of T cell responses to AZD1222 COVID-19 vaccine. Study-wide findings and caveats: Reportedly, close to half of spike-specific TCRs are directed against unmutated variant regions. Most donors were white British and more were female, and clonal diversity was possibly underestimated.

The CDR3 sequence is 14 residues long. The germline V gene encodes CDR1 LGHDT and CDR2 YNNKEL (reference sequence). With 1 base removed from V and 1 base from J, the gap between germline ends came to 8 bases. Generated by immunoSEQ multiplex PCR, the TCRdb table keeps only in-frame clones and is missing some. The data contain roughly 140,000 clones, more than 70% of them singletons. The sample was peripheral blood, taken on day 0 of AZD1222 vaccination. The V gene is TRBV3-1 (or the pseudogene TRBV3-2), the J gene TRBJ2-7; D remains ambiguous. The source of this sequence is an adult in good health. The CDR3 loop is CASSQGVGSYEQYF. The CDR3 DNA reads TGTGCCAGCAGCCAAGGGGTAGGTTCCTACGAGCAGTACTTC.